The 21 T cell receptor beta chains in this list originate from one sample, sequenced in a study of identifying expanded T cells in peripheral blood. Here immunoSEQ multiplex PCR was the method, and the copy in TCRdb shows in-frame clones only, minus some. The sample carries 80,000 to 95,000 clones, about 91% recorded once. Input material: blood. These receptors were collected from a person between 18 and 75 years old in good health.

The rearrangement joins TRBV27 to TRBJ2-6; D may be TRBD1 (5 bases). This CDR3 contains 19 residues. V was cut by 2 bases and J by 0 bases, with 17 bases left in between. CDR1 is MNHEY, CDR2 SMNVEV, per germline (reference sequence). The CDR3 DNA sequence: TGTGCCAGCAGTTTACAGGGATCCTCGTACTCCTCTGGGGCCAACGTCCTGACTTTC. As protein: CASSLQGSSYSSGANVLTF.

This clone was picked up one time. Within the sample, other DNA sequences also encode this same CDR3. The V call is TRBV28, the J call TRBJ2-5; 11 nucleotides match TRBD2. Germline lookup yields CDR1 MDHEN and CDR2 SYDVKM. This CDR3 has 15 amino acids. Trimming at V came to 2 bases and at J to 1 base, leaving 0 bases not matched to a gene. For the CDR3, the DNA is TGTGCCAGCAGTTTAGGGACTAGCGGCCAAGAGACCCAGTACTTC. Protein sequence: CASSLGTSGQETQYF.

The rearrangement uses TRBV7-9 and TRBJ2-7; the match to TRBD2 covers 12 bases. In germline, CDR1 is SEHNR, CDR2 FQNEAQ (reference sequence). The junction had 9 bases not matched to a gene; V was cut back by 5 bases and J by 7 bases. The CDR3 has 15 amino acids. This CDR3 reads CASSPLAGGPVEQYF. The CDR3 bases are TGTGCCAGCAGCCCCCTAGCGGGAGGGCCGGTAGAGCAGTACTTC.

The chain recombines TRBV7-3 with TRBJ2-1; D remains ambiguous. The V end was cut by 4 bases, the J end by 10 bases, with 11 bases between. The CDR3 length is 12 residues. Per germline, CDR1 SGHTA and CDR2 FQGTGA. CDR3 in amino acids: CASSSNEMEQFF. CDR3 nucleotide sequence: TGTGCCAGCAGCTCTAACGAGATGGAGCAGTTCTTC. The whole variable domain, filled in from reference TRBV7-3 and TRBJ2-1, reads GAGVSQTPSNKVTEKGKYVELRCDPISGHTALYWYRQSLGQGPEFLIYFQGTGAADDSGLPNDRFFAVRPEGSVSTLKIQRTERGDSAVYLCASSSNEMEQFFGPGTRLTVL.

V is TRBV10-2 and J is TRBJ2-7; maybe TRBD2 (6 bases). The V gene's germline CDR1 is WSHSY and CDR2 SAAADI. This CDR3 is 13 amino acids long. V lost 0 bases and J lost 5, with 8 bases in between. The CDR3 DNA is TGCGCCAGCAGTGAGTCGGAGGGCCACGAGCAGTACTTC. Its protein is CASSESEGHEQYF.

The rearrangement joins TRBV5-1 to TRBJ2-7; possible D gene TRBD1, 6 bases. V lost 5 bases to trimming and J lost 6 bases, with 21 bases between them. This CDR3 contains 15 residues. Germline V gene data show CDR1 as SGHRS and CDR2 as YFSETQ. The CDR3 region is CASSPSGQPRGEQYF. As DNA, the CDR3 is TGCGCCAGCAGTCCCTCGGGACAACCCAGGGGCGAGCAGTACTTC.

The chain uses TRBV6-5 and TRBJ2-4; D is possibly TRBD1 (6 bases). There are 15 residues in the CDR3. V was pared by 6 bases and J by 0 bases, with 12 bases between. Germline values: CDR1 MNHEY, CDR2 SVGAGI. This chain's CDR3 is CASRPGQLAKNIQYF. CDR3 coding DNA: TGTGCCAGCAGGCCGGGACAATTAGCCAAAAACATTCAGTACTTC.

This rearrangement joins TRBV7-8 to TRBJ2-5; 10 positions agree with TRBD1. Unmatched junction bases numbered 3, after V lost 5 bases and J lost 3 bases. The CDR3 runs to 14 residues. Germline CDR1 SGHVS, CDR2 FQNEAQ. The CDR3 loop reads CASSVGTGEETQYF. The CDR3 DNA is TGTGCCAGCAGCGTCGGGACAGGGGAAGAGACCCAGTACTTC. The variable domain in full, completed from reference TRBV7-8 and TRBJ2-5, reads GAGVSQSPRYKVAKRGQDVALRCDPISGHVSLFWYQQALGQGPEFLTYFQNEAQLDKSGLPSDRFFAERPEGSVSTLKIQRTQQEDSAVYLCASSVGTGEETQYFGPGTRLLVL.

The chain joins TRBV19 to TRBJ2-2; TRBD1 is a possible D gene (6 bases). The ends were cut back, 4 bases at V and 2 bases at J, with 11 bases in the middle. CDR1 and CDR2 (germline): LNHDA, SQIVND (reference sequence). This CDR3 region has 15 residues. As DNA, the CDR3 is TGTGCCAGTAGTACCGGACAGATAAACACCGGGGAGCTGTTTTTT. Protein product: CASSTGQINTGELFF.

V gene TRBV6-6 combines with J gene TRBJ1-4; perhaps TRBD1 as D (6 bases). V was shortened by 2 bases and J by 8 bases, with 15 bases between the two germline ends. Germline lookup yields CDR1 MNHNY and CDR2 SVGAGI (reference sequence). The CDR3 consists of 15 residues. DNA of the CDR3: TGTGCCAGCAGTTACCGGGCAGGGGAGGGCGAAAAACTGTTTTTT. Encoded protein: CASSYRAGEGEKLFF.

The chain recombines TRBV7-2 with TRBJ2-2; unclear D gene. Germline lookup yields CDR1 SGHTA and CDR2 FQGNSA. The V end lost 4 bases, the J end lost 6 bases, and 9 bases lay between the germline ends. CDR3 length: 13 amino acids. CDR3 sequence reads: CASSSSTAGELFF. CDR3 in DNA: TGTGCCAGCAGCTCCTCTACGGCCGGGGAGCTGTTTTTT. The full variable domain, completed using reference TRBV7-2 and TRBJ2-2, is GAGVSQSPSNKVTEKGKDVELRCDPISGHTALYWYRQSLGQGLEFLIYFQGNSAPDKSGLPSDRFSAERTGGSVSTLTIQRTQQEDSAVYLCASSSSTAGELFFGEGSRLTVL.

V is TRBV7-3 and J is TRBJ2-1; 10 bases match TRBD2. This CDR3 is 17 amino acids long. With 2 bases clipped from V and 0 bases from J, the junction kept 4 bases outside the gene matches. Looked up from germline, CDR1 is SGHTA and CDR2 is FQGTGA. The CDR3 nucleotides read TGTGCCAGCAGCTTATTTCCTAGCGGGAGCTCCTACAATGAGCAGTTCTTC. It translates to CASSLFPSGSSYNEQFF. The variable domain in full, completed from reference TRBV7-3 and TRBJ2-1, reads GAGVSQTPSNKVTEKGKYVELRCDPISGHTALYWYRQSLGQGPEFLIYFQGTGAADDSGLPNDRFFAVRPEGSVSTLKIQRTERGDSAVYLCASSLFPSGSSYNEQFFGPGTRLTVL.

V and J are TRBV25-1 and TRBJ1-1; TRBD1 matches 9 bases. Germline trimming cut 6 bases from V and 5 bases from J; bases unmatched to any gene: 7. CDR3 length: 14 residues. The V gene's germline CDR1 is MGHDK and CDR2 SYGVNS. The CDR3 DNA reads as TGTGCCAGCAGCTCGACAGGGGGGTATACTGAAGCTTTCTTT. Translated, it gives CASSSTGGYTEAFF.

The chain carries TRBV5-6 and TRBJ1-1; the D gene is possibly TRBD1 (6 bases). Trimming pared 2 bases from V and 2 bases from J, leaving 13 bases between. Germline V CDR1 and CDR2: SGHDT, YYEEEE. This CDR3 is 15 amino acids long. The CDR3 reads CASSFWGGGNTEAFF. The DNA for the CDR3 is TGTGCCAGCAGCTTCTGGGGGGGCGGTAACACTGAAGCTTTCTTT.

The chain combines TRBV5-1 with TRBJ2-1, with 9 bases fitting TRBD2. V dropped 0 bases and J dropped 2; count of bases not matched to a gene: 3. CDR3 length equals 16 residues. Germline lookup yields CDR1 SGHRS and CDR2 YFSETQ. The CDR3 spells CASSLAVAGAYNEQFF. In nucleotides, the CDR3 is TGCGCCAGCAGCTTGGCGGTAGCGGGGGCCTACAATGAGCAGTTCTTC.

This clone occurred once. The chain is built from TRBV7-2 and TRBJ2-7; 7 positions match TRBD1. Looked up from germline, CDR1 is SGHTA and CDR2 is FQGNSA. The CDR3 covers 15 residues. J gave up 4 bases and V 5 bases, and 11 bases lay outside the gene matches. The CDR3 here is CASSPSTGASYEQYF. The CDR3 nucleotides are TGTGCCAGCAGCCCATCCACAGGGGCTTCATACGAGCAGTACTTC.

The chain uses TRBV6-6 and TRBJ2-2; unclear D gene. This CDR3 has 16 residues. Germline CDR1 and CDR2: MNHNY and SVGAGI (reference sequence). V was shortened by 2 bases and J by 0 bases, with 10 bases between the two germline ends. The CDR3 loop is CASSYATYANTGELFF. CDR3 nucleotide sequence: TGTGCCAGCAGTTACGCGACCTATGCGAACACCGGGGAGCTGTTTTTT.

V is TRBV4-2 and J is TRBJ2-5; 7 positions agree with TRBD2. Trimming removed 0 bases from V and 5 bases from J; junction bases left unmatched: 9. Looked up from germline, CDR1 is LGHNA and CDR2 is YNFKEQ. This CDR3 contains 16 residues. CDR3 region: CASSQDLGQGGETQYF. The CDR3 DNA follows: TGTGCCAGCAGCCAAGATCTGGGGCAGGGAGGGGAGACCCAGTACTTC.

The V call is TRBV14, the J call TRBJ1-6; 9 positions agree with TRBD1. The ends lost 4 bases at V and 10 bases at J; junction bases unmatched: 8. The CDR3 has 15 residues. CDR1 is SGHDN, CDR2 FVKESK, per germline. As DNA, the CDR3 is TGTGCCAGCAGCCTTATAGGGACAGGGAGATCACCCCTCCACTTT. This codes for CASSLIGTGRSPLHF.

The chain has TRBV7-2 and TRBJ1-3, with D maybe TRBD1 (5 bases). Trimming shortened V by 6 bases and J by 2 bases, and 11 bases separated the two germline ends. The CDR3 extends over 14 amino acids. Germline values: CDR1 SGHTA, CDR2 FQGNSA. CDR3 sequence reads: CASSDLRAGNTIYF. The CDR3 bases are TGTGCCAGCAGTGACCTCAGGGCTGGAAACACCATATATTTT.

This clone was seen just once. The chain has TRBV10-2 and TRBJ2-7, with TRBD2 matching over 11 bases. V was pared by 6 bases and J by 4 bases, with 5 bases of the junction left unmatched. Germline V CDR1 and CDR2: WSHSY, SAAADI. CDR3 size: 14 residues. CDR3 residues: CASRLAGVTYEQYF. The CDR3 DNA follows: TGCGCCAGCAGACTAGCGGGAGTGACGTACGAGCAGTACTTC.